This T cell receptor (beta chain) was identified in a study of T cell responses to AZD1222 COVID-19 vaccine. About the research overall: Timing groups of about 4 and about 12 weeks for second doses were pooled.

Data came from immunoSEQ multiplex PCR; TCRdb stores just in-frame clones and leaves some out. Of more than 95,000 clones listed, around nine tenths are singletons. Findings of the study overall: Two AZD1222 administrations were followed by greater Spike-specific TCR breadth and depth.

About this clone: Its target is not known.

The germline gives CDR1 MNHEY, CDR2 SVGEGT. The CDR3 is 13 amino acids. Trimming removed 6 bases from V and 9 bases from J, with 15 bases in between. Sequencing was performed on peripheral blood, taken on day 0 of AZD1222 vaccination. The sequence was collected from an adult in good health. This chain links TRBV6-2 or TRBV6-3 with TRBJ1-5; no clear D gene. CDR3 coding DNA: TGTGCCAGCAGCCCCATTTTTCGGACGCCCCAGCATTTT. Its protein product is CASSPIFRTPQHF.